Presented here are 30 T cell receptor beta chains from one specimen sequenced in a study of T cell responses to AZD1222 COVID-19 vaccine. Only in-frame clones appear in the TCRdb table, and some are missing; sequencing was by immunoSEQ multiplex PCR. The sample yields around 100,000 clones, approximately 88% seen once. Specimen: peripheral blood, collected on day 0 of AZD1222 vaccination. The receptors derive from an adult in good health.

The chain links TRBV28 to TRBJ2-3; D gene ambiguous. V shed 1 base and J shed 2 bases, with 10 bases lying between them. The CDR3 is 15 amino acids. CDR1 MDHEN and CDR2 SYDVKM come from the germline V gene. The DNA for the CDR3 is TGTGCCAGCAGTTTATCCCAACTGCTCACAGATACGCAGTATTTT. Amino acid sequence: CASSLSQLLTDTQYF.

This chain uses TRBV29-1 with TRBJ2-5; 8 nucleotides align to TRBD2. The CDR3 spans 13 residues. CDR1 SQVTM and CDR2 ANQGSEA come from the germline V gene. With V trimmed by 6 bases and J by 5 bases, 8 bases remained unmatched. CDR3 nucleotides: TGCAGCGTCAGAGCCTCGGGGGGGGAGACCCAGTACTTC. It yields the protein CSVRASGGETQYF.

This chain uses TRBV12-3 or TRBV12-4 with TRBJ1-2; D is perhaps TRBD1 (6 bases). This CDR3 has 13 amino acids. With 7 bases removed from V and 4 bases from J, the gap between germline ends came to 13 bases. The CDR3 DNA reads as TGTGCCAGCAACTCCGGGACAATCTATGGCTACACCTTC. This gives the protein CASNSGTIYGYTF.

J is TRBJ2-3 and V is TRBV19; 10 positions match TRBD2. J was trimmed by 0 bases and V by 8 bases; bases with no gene match: 8. Germline CDR1 reads LNHDA; CDR2 reads SQIVND (reference sequence). The CDR3 totals 16 residues. CDR3 DNA: TGTGCCAGTGAAAGGATAGCGGGGGGAAGCACAGATACGCAGTATTTT. This translates into CASERIAGGSTDTQYF.

J is TRBJ2-1 and V is TRBV2, with 7 positions matching TRBD1. This CDR3 spans 13 amino acids. The germline V gene encodes CDR1 SNHLY and CDR2 FYNNEI. After removal of 6 bases from V and 5 bases from J, the junction contained 4 bases not matched to a gene. CDR3 protein: CASRQGRDNEQFF. The CDR3 DNA reads as TGTGCCAGCAGACAGGGGAGAGACAATGAGCAGTTCTTC.

This clone occurred a few times. The rearrangement joins TRBV25-1 to TRBJ2-7; D uncertain. This CDR3 is 14 amino acids long. V was trimmed by 3 bases and J by 0 bases, leaving 9 bases between them. CDR1 and CDR2 from the germline V gene are MGHDK and SYGVNS. The CDR3 DNA is TGTGCCAGCAGTGAGGCCCGGGCCTCCTACGAGCAGTACTTC. This encodes CASSEARASYEQYF.

This sequence joins TRBV16 and TRBJ2-7; 7 positions agree with TRBD2. J gave up 2 bases and V 2 bases, and 15 bases lay outside the gene matches. The length of the CDR3 is 18 residues. From germline, CDR1 is KGHSY and CDR2 FQNENV. The CDR3 spells CASSQKLISGGKPYEQYF. The DNA of the CDR3 is TGTGCCAGCAGCCAAAAATTAATCTCGGGGGGAAAACCCTACGAGCAGTACTTC.

The genes are TRBV30 and TRBJ2-2; TRBD2 matches 12 bases. This CDR3 is 14 amino acids long. Germline V gene data show CDR1 as GTSNPN and CDR2 as SVGIG (reference sequence). V dropped 8 bases and J dropped 0; count of bases not matched to a gene: 1. The CDR3 sequence is CARTSGANTGELFF. The CDR3 DNA reads as TGTGCCCGGACTAGCGGGGCGAACACCGGGGAGCTGTTTTTT.

The chain has TRBV3-1 (or the pseudogene TRBV3-2) and TRBJ2-7; 9 positions match TRBD2. The V segment lost 3 bases and the J segment 3 bases; nucleotides outside the gene matches: 3. The CDR3 runs to 14 residues. Germline CDR1 and CDR2: LGHDT and YNNKEL (reference sequence). The DNA of the CDR3 is TGTGCCAGCAGCCACGCTAGCGGGGTCTACGAGCAGTACTTC. It translates to CASSHASGVYEQYF.

The V and J genes are TRBV19 and TRBJ2-7; perhaps TRBD2 as D (6 bases). Germline V gives CDR1 LNHDA, CDR2 SQIVND (reference sequence). There are 14 residues in the CDR3. V was clipped by 4 bases and J by 2 bases, with 12 bases between them. The CDR3 region is CASSRGEAPYEQYF. The DNA for the CDR3 is TGTGCCAGTAGTAGGGGGGAGGCCCCCTACGAGCAGTACTTC. Full variable domain (missing parts from reference TRBV19 and TRBJ2-7): DGGITQSPKYLFRKEGQNVTLSCEQNLNHDAMYWYRQDPGQGLRLIYYSQIVNDFQKGDIAEGYSVSREKKESFPLTVTSAQKNPTAFYLCASSRGEAPYEQYFGPGTRLTVT.

This clone has a handful of counts. Here the CDR3 DNA reads TGTGCCAGTAGTATAAGGGGCCTGCTCTCTGGAAACACCATATATTTT. Encoded protein: CASSIRGLLSGNTIYF. This chain joins TRBV19 and TRBJ1-3; a possible D gene is TRBD1 (5 bases). CDR1 is LNHDA and CDR2 is SQIVND in the germline V gene (reference sequence). V was trimmed by 2 bases and J by 0 bases, leaving 11 bases between them. The CDR3 spans 16 residues.

This clone is deemed medium-sized (0.01 to 0.1%). The J gene is TRBJ2-1, the V gene TRBV30; D is ambiguous. Germline V gives CDR1 GTSNPN, CDR2 SVGIG (reference sequence). V lost 4 bases to trimming and J lost 5 bases, with 9 bases between them. CDR3 length: 12 amino acids. In DNA, the CDR3 is TGTGCCTGGAAGGACGGTCACAATGAGCAGTTCTTC. It specifies CAWKDGHNEQFF.

A single count supports this clone. The J gene is TRBJ2-7, the V gene TRBV18; 12 bases align to TRBD2. After removal of 5 bases from V and 5 bases from J, the junction contained 7 bases not matched to a gene. Germline CDR1 is KGHSH and CDR2 is LQKENI. The CDR3 extends over 15 amino acids. Here the CDR3 DNA reads TGTGCCAGCTCAATACTAGCGGGAGGTACGGACGAGCAGTACTTC. This translates into CASSILAGGTDEQYF. The whole variable domain, filled in from reference TRBV18 and TRBJ2-7, reads NAGVMQNPRHLVRRRGQEARLRCSPMKGHSHVYWYRQLPEEGLKFMVYLQKENIIDESGMPKERFSAEFPKEGPSILRIQQVVRGDSAAYFCASSILAGGTDEQYFGPGTRLTVT.

The CDR3 DNA reads as TGTGCCAGTAGTAGTTTGGGGGAATCCACTGAAGCTTTCTTT. Translating it yields CASSSLGESTEAFF. V is TRBV19 and J is TRBJ1-1, with a weak D call TRBD1 (5 bases). This CDR3 has 14 residues. Trimming removed 4 bases at V and 4 bases at J, with 13 bases between. Looked up from germline, CDR1 is LNHDA and CDR2 is SQIVND (reference sequence).

The chain recombines TRBV7-9 with TRBJ2-1; 8 bases map to TRBD2. The CDR3 is 15 residues long. Germline CDR1 SEHNR, CDR2 FQNEAQ (reference sequence). J lost 8 bases, V lost 5 bases, and 11 bases had no gene match. CDR3 sequence: CASSAREGQWDEQFF. For the CDR3, the DNA is TGTGCCAGCAGCGCCCGGGAGGGGCAGTGGGATGAGCAGTTCTTC. Looking up the rest from reference TRBV7-9 and TRBJ2-1 gives the full variable domain: DTGVSQNPRHKITKRGQNVTFRCDPISEHNRLYWYRQTLGQGPEFLTYFQNEAQLEKSRLLSDRFSAERPKGSFSTLEIQRTEQGDSAMYLCASSAREGQWDEQFFGPGTRLTVL.

The genes are TRBV19 and TRBJ1-5, with a weak D call TRBD1 (5 bases). This CDR3 spans 14 amino acids. Per germline, CDR1 LNHDA and CDR2 SQIVND (reference sequence). Trimming took 7 bases from V and 8 from J, leaving 18 bases between them. Here the CDR3 reads CASTKSGGVEPQHF. The CDR3 DNA is TGTGCCAGTACGAAATCGGGAGGGGTGGAGCCCCAGCATTTT.

J is TRBJ2-7 and V is TRBV29-1, with D perhaps TRBD1 (8 bases). The CDR3 loop spans 11 amino acids. The ends were cut back, 7 bases at V and 8 bases at J, with 15 bases in the middle. The V gene's germline CDR1 is SQVTM and CDR2 ANQGSEA. CDR3 region: CSGPQGGKQYF. The CDR3 DNA sequence: TGCAGCGGCCCACAGGGGGGGAAGCAGTACTTC.

This clone was found once. The CDR3 DNA sequence: TGTGCCAGCAGCCAAGAAGGTTCAAGGGCGGGCCGCGGCTACACCTTC. Translating gives CASSQEGSRAGRGYTF. The V call is TRBV3-1 (or the pseudogene TRBV3-2), the J call TRBJ1-2; D is undetermined. This CDR3 has 16 residues. CDR1 is LGHDT, CDR2 YNNKEL, per germline (reference sequence). The ends were cut back, 0 bases at V and 8 bases at J, with 19 bases in the middle.

The chain combines TRBV3-1 (or the pseudogene TRBV3-2) with TRBJ1-5, with 8 bases identical to TRBD1. J lost 4 bases, V lost 4 bases, and 0 bases had no gene match. This CDR3 spans 13 amino acids. CDR1 is LGHDT, CDR2 YNNKEL, per germline (reference sequence). The DNA for the CDR3 is TGTGCCAGCAGCCGACAGGGGAATCAGCCCCAGCATTTT. This codes for CASSRQGNQPQHF.

The chain is built from TRBV7-2 and TRBJ1-2; maybe TRBD1 (5 bases). The germline V gene has CDR1 SGHTA and CDR2 FQGNSA. The CDR3 is 14 residues long. V lost 3 bases and J lost 4, with 12 bases in between. Here the CDR3 DNA reads TGTGCCAGCAGCTTGTATAGGGGTCCCTATGGCTACACCTTC. It codes for CASSLYRGPYGYTF.

This rearrangement joins TRBV29-1 to TRBJ1-1, with 10 bases matching TRBD1. V gave up 7 bases and J gave up 6 bases; unmatched junction bases: 11. Germline assignment: CDR1 SQVTM and CDR2 ANQGSEA. The CDR3 length is 14 residues. The CDR3 bases are TGCAGCGCGCCGGGACAGGGGACGGCCGCTGAAGCTTTCTTT. This gives the protein CSAPGQGTAAEAFF.

The V and J genes are TRBV28 and TRBJ1-5, with D hard to call. Per germline, CDR1 MDHEN and CDR2 SYDVKM. V shed 6 bases and J shed 5 bases, with 5 bases lying between them. The CDR3 runs to 11 residues. DNA of the CDR3: TGTGCCAGCAGCTCGCATCAGCCCCAGCATTTT. This translates into CASSSHQPQHF.

This clone was found a few times. The chain has TRBV6-5 and TRBJ1-6; TRBD1 is a possible D gene (5 bases). The V and J ends lost 2 bases and 4 bases respectively, with 9 bases between them. The length of the CDR3 is 15 residues. Germline V gives CDR1 MNHEY, CDR2 SVGAGI. CDR3: CASSYQGLYNSPLHF. The CDR3 DNA is TGTGCCAGCAGTTACCAGGGACTGTATAATTCACCCCTCCACTTT.

This chain links TRBV29-1 with TRBJ1-2; 7 positions agree with TRBD1. The V segment lost 6 bases and the J segment 6 bases; nucleotides outside the gene matches: 10. This CDR3 region has 13 residues. CDR1 and CDR2 from the germline V gene are SQVTM and ANQGSEA. CDR3 amino acids: CSVPGQAHDGYTF. CDR3 coding DNA: TGCAGCGTACCTGGACAGGCCCACGATGGCTACACCTTC.

The chain is built from TRBV6-5 and TRBJ1-1, with D perhaps matching TRBD1 (5 bases). CDR1 MNHEY and CDR2 SVGAGI come from the germline V gene. This CDR3 is 14 amino acids long. V was clipped by 6 bases and J by 2 bases, with 13 bases between them. The CDR3 nucleotides are TGTGCCAGCAGCCCGTTGGGACCTAACACTGAAGCTTTCTTT. It yields the protein CASSPLGPNTEAFF.

DNA of the CDR3: TGTGCCAGCAGCTTAGATCCCCCCTCTGTACGTTCGTCGAACACCGGGGAGCTGTTTTTT. It yields the protein CASSLDPPSVRSSNTGELFF. The chain recombines TRBV11-3 with TRBJ2-2; D gene uncertain. The CDR3 has 20 residues. V was pared by 0 bases and J by 0 bases, with 20 bases between. Germline CDR1 SGHNT, CDR2 YENEEA.

The chain carries TRBV2 and TRBJ2-1, with TRBD1 matching over 7 bases. The CDR3 length is 13 residues. Germline CDR1 and CDR2: SNHLY and FYNNEI. J was trimmed by 4 bases and V by 6 bases; bases with no gene match: 3. The CDR3 loop reads CASRSTGYNEQFF. In DNA, the CDR3 is TGTGCCAGCAGGTCGACAGGGTACAATGAGCAGTTCTTC.

The chain is built from TRBV3-1 (or the pseudogene TRBV3-2) and TRBJ1-1; D gene uncertain. CDR3 size: 16 residues. Trimming stripped 1 base from V and 0 bases from J, with 12 bases between. The V gene's germline CDR1 is LGHDT and CDR2 YNNKEL (reference sequence). CDR3 protein: CASSQVPLILNTEAFF. DNA for the CDR3: TGTGCCAGCAGCCAAGTCCCTTTAATCTTGAACACTGAAGCTTTCTTT.

The chain recombines TRBV10-1 with TRBJ1-1; D gene uncertain. Trimming stripped 3 bases from V and 7 bases from J, with 9 bases between. There are 12 residues in the CDR3. Germline V gene data show CDR1 as WNHNN and CDR2 as SYGVQD (reference sequence). CDR3 residues: CASSDTGNEAFF. CDR3 nucleotide sequence: TGCGCCAGCAGTGATACTGGAAATGAAGCTTTCTTT.

The rearrangement joins TRBV11-2 to TRBJ1-1; maybe TRBD1 (6 bases). The V end was cut by 5 bases, the J end by 1 base, with 17 bases between. The CDR3 loop spans 16 amino acids. Per the germline V gene, CDR1 is SGHAT and CDR2 is FQNNGV. CDR3 in DNA: TGTGCCAGCAGCCCAGCGGCAGGGGCAACGAACACTGAAGCTTTCTTT. Translated: CASSPAAGATNTEAFF.